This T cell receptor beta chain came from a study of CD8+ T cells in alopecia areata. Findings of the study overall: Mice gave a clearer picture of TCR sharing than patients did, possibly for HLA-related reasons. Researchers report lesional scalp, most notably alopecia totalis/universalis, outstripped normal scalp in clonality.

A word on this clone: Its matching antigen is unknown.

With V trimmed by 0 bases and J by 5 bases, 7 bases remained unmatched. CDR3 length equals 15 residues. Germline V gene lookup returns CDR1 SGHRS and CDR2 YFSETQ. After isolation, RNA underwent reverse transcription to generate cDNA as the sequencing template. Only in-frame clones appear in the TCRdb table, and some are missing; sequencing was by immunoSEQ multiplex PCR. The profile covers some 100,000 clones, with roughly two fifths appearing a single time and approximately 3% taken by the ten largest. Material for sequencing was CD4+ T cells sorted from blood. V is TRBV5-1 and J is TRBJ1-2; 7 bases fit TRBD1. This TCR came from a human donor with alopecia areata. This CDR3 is CASSLDEGARYGYTF. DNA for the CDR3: TGCGCCAGCAGCTTGGATGAGGGGGCGCGATATGGCTACACCTTC.